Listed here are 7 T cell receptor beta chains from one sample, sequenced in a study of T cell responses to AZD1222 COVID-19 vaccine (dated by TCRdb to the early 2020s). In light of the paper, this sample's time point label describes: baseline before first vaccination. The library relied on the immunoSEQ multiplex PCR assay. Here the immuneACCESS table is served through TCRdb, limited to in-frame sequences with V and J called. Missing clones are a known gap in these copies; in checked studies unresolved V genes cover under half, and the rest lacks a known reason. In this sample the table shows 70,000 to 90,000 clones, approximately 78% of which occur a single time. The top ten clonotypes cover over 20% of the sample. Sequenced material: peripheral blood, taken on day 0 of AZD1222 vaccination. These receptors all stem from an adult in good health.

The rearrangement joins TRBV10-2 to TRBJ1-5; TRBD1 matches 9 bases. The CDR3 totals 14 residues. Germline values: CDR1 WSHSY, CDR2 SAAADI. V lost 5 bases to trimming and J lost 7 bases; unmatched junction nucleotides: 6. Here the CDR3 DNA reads TGCGCCAGCAGTAAACAGGGGGCAGCGCAGCCCCAGCATTTT. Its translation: CASSKQGAAQPQHF.

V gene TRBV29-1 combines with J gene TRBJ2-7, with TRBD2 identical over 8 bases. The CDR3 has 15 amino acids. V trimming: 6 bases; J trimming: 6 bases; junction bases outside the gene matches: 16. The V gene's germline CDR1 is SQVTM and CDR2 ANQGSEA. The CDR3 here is CSVNLSGTRSSEQYF. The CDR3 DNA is TGCAGCGTAAACCTCTCGGGGACTAGAAGTAGCGAGCAGTACTTC.

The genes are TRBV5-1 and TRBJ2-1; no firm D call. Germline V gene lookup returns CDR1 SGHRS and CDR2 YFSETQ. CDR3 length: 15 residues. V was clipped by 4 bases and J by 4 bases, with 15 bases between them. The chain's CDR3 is CASSPRSGGYNEQFF. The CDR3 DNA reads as TGCGCCAGCAGCCCTAGGTCGGGTGGGTACAATGAGCAGTTCTTC.

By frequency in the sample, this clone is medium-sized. CDR3 in DNA: TGTGCCAGCAGTCTGGCGCTGAACACTGAAGCTTTCTTT. This translates into CASSLALNTEAFF. The rearrangement joins TRBV2 to TRBJ1-1; D gene uncertain. The germline gives CDR1 SNHLY, CDR2 FYNNEI. The CDR3 is made up of 13 amino acids. V gave up 5 bases and J gave up 0 bases, with 7 bases separating them. Together with reference TRBV2 and TRBJ1-1, the CDR3 gives the full variable domain: EPEVTQTPSHQVTQMGQEVILRCVPISNHLYFYWYRQILGQKVEFLVSFYNNEISEKSEIFDDQFSVERPDGSNFTLKIRSTKLEDSAMYFCASSLALNTEAFFGQGTRLTVV.

DNA for the CDR3: TGTGCCAGCAGCGTTAGCGGTACTAGCACAGATACGCAGTATTTT. As protein: CASSVSGTSTDTQYF. The chain uses TRBV9 and TRBJ2-3; TRBD2 is a possible D gene (6 bases). The germline V and J ends were trimmed by 2 bases and 0 bases, with 10 bases remaining between them. Germline V gene lookup returns CDR1 SGDLS and CDR2 YYNGEE. The CDR3 length is 15 residues. The entire variable domain, with the rest obtained from reference TRBV9 and TRBJ2-3, is as follows: DSGVTQTPKHLITATGQRVTLRCSPRSGDLSVYWYQQSLDQGLQFLIQYYNGEERAKGNILERFSAQQFPDLHSELNLSSLELGDSALYFCASSVSGTSTDTQYFGPGTRLTVL.

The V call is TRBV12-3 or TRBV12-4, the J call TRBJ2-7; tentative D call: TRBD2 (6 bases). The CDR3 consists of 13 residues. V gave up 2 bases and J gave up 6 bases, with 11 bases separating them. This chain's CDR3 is CASSLNQAGEQYF. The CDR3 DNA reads TGTGCCAGCAGTTTAAACCAAGCGGGCGAGCAGTACTTC.

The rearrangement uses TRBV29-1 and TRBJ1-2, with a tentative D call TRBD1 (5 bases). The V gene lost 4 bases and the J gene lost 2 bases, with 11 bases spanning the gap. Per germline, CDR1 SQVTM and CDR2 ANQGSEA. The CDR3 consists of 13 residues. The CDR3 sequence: CSVGDGKNYGYTF. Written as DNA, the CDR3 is TGCAGCGTTGGGGACGGGAAAAACTATGGCTACACCTTC.